This T cell receptor (beta chain) is from a study of cytomegalovirus exposure and HLA in healthy donors (dated by TCRdb to 2015 to 2018). Background on the whole study: An earlier analysis of some 500 of the donors reported approximately 300 Gb of sequence data and 100 million to 140 million unique TCR beta sequences from about 179 million T cells. Approximately 300 gigabases of sequencing data and 80 million or so unique TCR sequences were included in an early release covering about 700 HLA-typed donors. Of the roughly 400 genotyped donors, 70% to 90% were placed in the genetic ancestry cluster associated with self-reported Caucasian donors. The study aimed to test whether signatures of past pathogen exposure could be identified by cataloging public T cell receptors. Using immunosequencing, the study profiled T cell repertoires from 666 subjects and related those repertoires to cytomegalovirus serostatus. In addition to the first cohort of 666 subjects, a separate validation cohort of 100 to 150 different subjects was used. High-throughput TCR immunosequencing, statistical association of individual TCRs with disease status, and machine learning were combined to predict cytomegalovirus infection status. A later analysis re-analyzed previously published TCR beta repertoires from 660 or so donors and added high-resolution HLA genotyping to study TCR occurrence patterns. Rather than drawing on any new phenotypic data, the later analysis identified candidate immune exposures from TCR beta sequences and the way those sequences occurred across donors. In an earlier analysis of 500 to 650 of the donors, high-throughput TCR beta sequencing was used to judge whether each TCR beta V gene segment behaved as functional or pseudogenic. Donor age, sex, ethnicity and CMV serostatus were compiled together with the repertoire data. Genome-wide SNP genotypes for about 60% of the roughly 700 donors were used in a later genetic analysis, which treated that subset as a discovery cohort. Every discovery cohort repertoire had been produced on one sequencing platform. HLA typing covered class I and class II loci at four-digit resolution. Typing coverage varied by locus: roughly 629-640 donors for A, B, C, DRB1 and DQB1; 522 for DQA1; more than 600 for DPA1; 450 to 480 for DPB1. Because of strong linkage in the cohort, roughly five DR-DQ haplotypes were treated as single units for association and clustering. Among around 400 genotyped donors of the cohort, an average of approximately 200,000 unique TCR beta nucleotide sequences was sequenced per donor, of which roughly 17% were non-productive. Results and caveats for the whole study, not just this receptor: Most TCR sequences were observed very rarely across donors, whereas some public TCRs were present in many individuals. Some IMGT-functional V segments, including TRBV6-2 and TRBV6-3, could not be told apart with the 87-base-pair reads, so those segments were excluded. This cohort had only TCR beta chains sequenced, and the lack of alpha or paired-chain data limited which features could be detected. A total of about 150 TCR beta chains were listed by the study as associated with cytomegalovirus. Compared with equally common non-associated chains, HLA-associated TCR beta chains in a later analysis were more clonally expanded and had lower generation probabilities. Correlated functional status among segregating V segments might be attributable to linkage disequilibrium, but an unknown experimental factor could not be ruled out. The earlier analysis of fewer than 750 of the donors excluded 15 to 20 rarely observed V segments, including chromosome 9 orphons, because counts were too low. A few of the identified cytomegalovirus-associated TCR beta chains were confirmed in vitro to be specific for cytomegalovirus antigens. According to a later analysis, TCR association rates differed among HLA loci, with DRB1 alleles showing the most associated TCRs and HLA-C alleles showing the fewest. The presence/absence analyses assumed that sequencing depth was roughly uniform across donors, and that assumption may not be true. A later genetic analysis associated a missense DCLRE1C variant with V-gene and J-gene trimming of TCR beta chains, and an independent cohort replicated the association. When HLA alleles, especially DR and DQ, strongly co-occurred, attributing TCR associations to individual alleles was difficult. Several of the top co-occurrence clusters appeared to be linked to parvovirus B19, influenza, CMV and Epstein-Barr virus, according to a later analysis. A cluster of highly shared sequence variants was judged likely to represent a technical artifact of the sequencing pipeline. Immune exposure information for the cohort was limited to CMV serostatus. A later analysis associated approximately 17,000 TCR beta sequences with specific HLA alleles at a false discovery rate of 0.05. A further reported finding was that TCR beta sequences accurately predicted the HLA-A and HLA-B alleles for most subjects in the first cohort. In an earlier analysis of approximately 600 of the donors, most TCR beta V segments were observed in productive rearrangements about 87% or about 30% of the time, broadly matching IMGT annotations. Compared with the roughly 700-donor mean, donors in an Asian-associated ancestry cluster had fewer N-insertions in productive TCRs, according to a later genetic analysis. A later analysis found that most CMV-associated TCR beta chains appeared HLA-restricted, with HLA associations seemingly driven largely by CMV exposure. Cytomegalovirus status was reported to be diagnosed by the classifier with high specificity and sensitivity in both the original and validation cohorts. The authors suggested that the approach could potentially be extended to other disease states and immunological phenotypes. Because HLA typing was unavailable for some donors at each locus, only the typed subset was used in association tests.

The CDR3 numbers 16 residues from cysteine through phenylalanine. Only the CDR3 part of the read is kept: 48 bases, read in frame from the first base. CDR1 and CDR2, per the germline V gene, are MGHRA and YSYEKL. The cohort was made up of about 610 healthy bone marrow donors. At the time of sampling, all cohort members were nominally healthy, though unrecorded immune exposures were likely present. The donor tested CMV seronegative, placing the donor among the roughly 400 seronegative members of the cohort. A peripheral blood sample was collected from each donor, and TCR beta sequencing was performed on peripheral blood mononuclear cells. Genomic DNA was extracted from the blood cell samples with the Qiagen DNeasy Blood Extraction Kit. The library was obtained by the immunoSEQ multiplex PCR assay. A mixture of 60 forward primers for TCR Vbeta segments and 13 reverse primers for TCR Jbeta segments was used in the multiplex PCR. The CDR3 region of rearranged TCR beta genes was amplified from genomic DNA by a multiplex PCR assay. The amplified TCR beta libraries were sequenced on the Illumina HiSeq System as 87-base-pair reads. As for the authors' bioinformatics: In a later analysis, tens of millions of unique TCR beta chains were counted across the approximately 640 repertoires, and roughly 10 million of these chains were shared by at least two donors. To remove PCR and sequencing errors, raw reads were error-corrected and collapsed into unique sequences using a nearest-neighbor algorithm that merged closely related sequences. CDR3 sequences were aligned to IMGT reference sequences to assign V, D and J gene segments. For a sequence to be retained, a match of at least six nucleotides to both a V gene segment and a J gene segment was required. A rearrangement counted as productive if the CDR3 had no stop codons and remained in frame with V and J, and every other rearrangement counted as non-productive. Following IMGT convention, CDR3 was defined as the stretch from the second conserved V-encoded cysteine up to the conserved J-encoded phenylalanine. In an earlier analysis of more than 550 of the donors, sequences lacking an unambiguous match to a single V gene segment were excluded. In an earlier analysis of almost 600 of the donors, a V segment was called functional when productive rearrangements were above 56.7%, and segregating when the standard deviation between donors exceeded 5%. A statistical classification framework was built to diagnose cytomegalovirus status from the catalog of TCR beta chain sequences. In a later analysis, TCR nucleotide sequences were compared against IMGT/GENE-DB human TR gene sequences so that V and J genes could be assigned. A later analysis assigned CDR3 sequences and most-parsimonious VDJ recombination scenarios with the TCRdist pipeline. In a later analysis, each TCR beta chain was defined by its CDR3 amino acid sequence together with its V-gene family, and reads without a unique V-gene family were excluded. To address suspected cross-contamination and a sequencing artifact, a later analysis removed approximately 590 highly shared, low-generation-probability nucleotide sequences. In a later analysis, a clonal expansion index was calculated for each public chain from normalized within-repertoire ranks of inferred template counts. In a later analysis, generation probabilities were computed with a VDJ recombination model fitted to out-of-frame rearrangements, and the resulting probabilities were checked against IGoR. In a later analysis, hypergeometric tests were used to score TCR-TCR, TCR-HLA and TCR-CMV co-occurrence, with a repertoire-size bias correction applied to TCR pairs. False discovery rates were estimated in a later analysis by permuting HLA or CMV assignments 20 times. A later analysis grouped co-occurring TCRs with DBSCAN, adding TCRdist sequence similarity when clustering within HLA-allele-positive subsets. Repertoires with fewer than 30,000 or more than 120,000 public chains were left out of co-occurrence clustering, as were about 5 repertoires with anomalous nucleotide sharing. Sourced from immuneACCESS, this table was stored by TCRdb with only in-frame sequences that have V and J called. A share of the clones is absent; for the studies checked, an unresolved V gene accounts for under half, and the remainder has no known explanation. That table is the source of V, J and clone size, and D and trimming were worked out from the DNA. Recorded for this sample are approximately 160,000 clones; less than 80% of them occurred a single time. The ten largest clones capture 0.7% to 0.85% of the sample.

For this clone: The target of this receptor is not known. The junction departs from germline at one end; a sequencing error may be responsible.

The receptor was derived from a female donor in good health and CMV-seronegative. Here the chain combines TRBV4-1 and TRBJ1-4, with 9 bases matching TRBD1. Sequenced sample: PBMCs. The CDR3 sequence is CTSSQDLRQGGEKLFF. Here is the DNA: TGCACCAGCAGCCAAGATCTCCGACAGGGGGGTGAAAAACTGTTTTTT.